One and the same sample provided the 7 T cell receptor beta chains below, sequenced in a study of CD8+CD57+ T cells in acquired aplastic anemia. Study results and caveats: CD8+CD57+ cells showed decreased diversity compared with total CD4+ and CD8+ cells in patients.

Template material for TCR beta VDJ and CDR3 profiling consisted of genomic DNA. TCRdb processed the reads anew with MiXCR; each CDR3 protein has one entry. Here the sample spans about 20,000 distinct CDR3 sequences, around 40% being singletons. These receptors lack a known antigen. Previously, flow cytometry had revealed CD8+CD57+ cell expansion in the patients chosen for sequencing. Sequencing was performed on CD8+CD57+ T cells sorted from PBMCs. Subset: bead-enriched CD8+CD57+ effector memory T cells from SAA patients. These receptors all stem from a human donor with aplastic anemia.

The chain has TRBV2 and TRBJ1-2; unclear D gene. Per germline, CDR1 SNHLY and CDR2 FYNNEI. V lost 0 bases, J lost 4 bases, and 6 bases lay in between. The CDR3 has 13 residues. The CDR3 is CASSEALSYGYTF. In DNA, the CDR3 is TGTGCCAGCAGTGAAGCGCTTTCCTATGGCTACACCTTC.

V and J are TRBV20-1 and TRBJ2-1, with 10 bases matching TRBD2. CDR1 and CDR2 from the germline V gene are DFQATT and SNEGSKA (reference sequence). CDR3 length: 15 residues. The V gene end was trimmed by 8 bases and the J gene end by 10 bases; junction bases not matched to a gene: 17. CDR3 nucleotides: TGCAGTTTCATGCCCCTAGCGGGGGATGTGATGGAGCAGTTCTTC. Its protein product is CSFMPLAGDVMEQFF.

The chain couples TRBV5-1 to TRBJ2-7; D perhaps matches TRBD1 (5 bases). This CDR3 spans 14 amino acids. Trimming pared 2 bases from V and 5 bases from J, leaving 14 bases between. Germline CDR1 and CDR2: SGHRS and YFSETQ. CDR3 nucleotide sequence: TGCGCCAGCAGCTTAAGGCAGGGAATCCACGAGCAGTACTTC. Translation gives CASSLRQGIHEQYF.

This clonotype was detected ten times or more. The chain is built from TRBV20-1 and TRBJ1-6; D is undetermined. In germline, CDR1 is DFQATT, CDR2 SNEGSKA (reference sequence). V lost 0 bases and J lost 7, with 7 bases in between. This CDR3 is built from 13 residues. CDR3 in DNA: TGCAGTGCTAGAGATGAGACCAATTCACCCCTCCACTTT. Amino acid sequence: CSARDETNSPLHF.

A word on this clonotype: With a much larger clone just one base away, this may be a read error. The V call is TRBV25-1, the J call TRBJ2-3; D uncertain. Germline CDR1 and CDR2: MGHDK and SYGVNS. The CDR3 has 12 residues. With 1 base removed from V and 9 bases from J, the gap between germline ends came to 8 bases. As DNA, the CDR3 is TGTGCCAGCAGTGAATTTGGCGGCACGCAGTATTTT. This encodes CASSEFGGTQYF.

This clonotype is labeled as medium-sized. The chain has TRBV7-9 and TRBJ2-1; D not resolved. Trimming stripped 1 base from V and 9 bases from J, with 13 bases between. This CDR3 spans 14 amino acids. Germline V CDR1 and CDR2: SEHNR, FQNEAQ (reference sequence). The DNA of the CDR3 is TGTGCCAGCAGCTTAGGTTCAAGCGTTGTTGAGCAGTTCTTC. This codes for CASSLGSSVVEQFF.

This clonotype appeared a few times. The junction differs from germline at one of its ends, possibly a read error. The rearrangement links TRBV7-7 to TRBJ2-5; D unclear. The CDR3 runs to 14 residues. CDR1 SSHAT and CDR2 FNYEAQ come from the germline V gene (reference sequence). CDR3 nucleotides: TGTGCTAGCAGCTTAGGGAACTTACAAGAGACCCAGTACTTC. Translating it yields CASSLGNLQETQYF.